The 16 T cell receptor beta chains listed next were all sequenced from one sample in a study of blood T cell repertoires in COVID-19. Sequencing used immunoSEQ multiplex PCR; TCRdb keeps in-frame clones, though not all of them. The sample records 98,000 or so clones, 70% to 85% being singletons. What was sequenced was peripheral blood. The source is a woman of 80 years or more with active or convalescent COVID-19.

This chain links TRBV4-1 with TRBJ2-6; TRBD2 might be the D (5 bases). V dropped 0 bases and J dropped 1 base, with 10 bases sitting between them. Looked up from germline, CDR1 is MGHRA and CDR2 is YSYEKL. The CDR3 runs 17 residues. As DNA, the CDR3 is TGCGCCAGCAGCCAAGAGTCGAGGGAATCTGGGGCCAACGTCCTGACTTTC. Encoded protein: CASSQESRESGANVLTF.

The chain links TRBV2 to TRBJ2-7; D is possibly TRBD1 (5 bases). V was pared by 6 bases and J by 5 bases, with 11 bases between. Germline V lookup: CDR1 SNHLY, CDR2 FYNNEI. The CDR3 is 12 amino acids. The CDR3 coding sequence is TGTGCCAGCAGAGTCCAGGGTAACGAGCAGTACTTC. Translation: CASRVQGNEQYF. Full variable domain (remainder filled in from reference TRBV2 and TRBJ2-7): EPEVTQTPSHQVTQMGQEVILRCVPISNHLYFYWYRQILGQKVEFLVSFYNNEISEKSEIFDDQFSVERPDGSNFTLKIRSTKLEDSAMYFCASRVQGNEQYFGPGTRLTVT.

The chain couples TRBV12-3 or TRBV12-4 to TRBJ1-1; D gene unclear. The V and J ends lost 7 bases and 4 bases respectively, with 7 bases between them. The CDR3 runs to 11 residues. CDR3 in amino acids: CASTWATEAFF. Written as DNA, the CDR3 is TGTGCCAGCACCTGGGCCACTGAAGCTTTCTTT.

CDR3 protein: CASSVGGTSNYEQYF. CDR3 sequence (DNA): TGTGCCAGCAGCGTAGGAGGGACTAGCAATTACGAGCAGTACTTC. This chain uses TRBV9 with TRBJ2-7; 9 bases agree with TRBD2. Germline CDR1 and CDR2: SGDLS and YYNGEE. The CDR3 runs 15 residues. J was trimmed by 4 bases and V by 0 bases; bases with no gene match: 5.

The chain carries TRBV30 and TRBJ1-5, with 9 positions matching TRBD1. The junction had 4 bases not matched to a gene; V was cut back by 3 bases and J by 7 bases. The CDR3 totals 13 residues. The germline V gene encodes CDR1 GTSNPN and CDR2 SVGIG (reference sequence). Here the CDR3 DNA reads TGTGCCTGGAGGCGACAGGGGGGGCAGCCCCAGCATTTT. Residues: CAWRRQGGQPQHF. The full variable domain, its missing parts supplied by reference TRBV30 and TRBJ1-5, is SQTIHQWPATLVQPVGSPLSLECTVEGTSNPNLYWYRQAAGRGLQLLFYSVGIGQISSEVPQNLSASRPQDRQFILSSKKLLLSDSGFYLCAWRRQGGQPQHFGDGTRLSIL.

V usage is TRBV10-3 and J usage is TRBJ1-4; perhaps TRBD1 as D (5 bases). Germline CDR1 is ENHRY and CDR2 is SYGVKD. The CDR3 is made up of 13 amino acids. Between the trimmed V and J ends, which lost 6 bases and 7 bases, there was a span of 12 bases. The CDR3 nucleotides read TGTGCCATCAGCCAGGGCTTCGGTGAAAAACTGTTTTTT. Its protein product is CAISQGFGEKLFF.

This clone was seen just once. CDR3 in DNA: TGTGCCAGCAGAGGGACAGCCTTCCTACTTCAGCCCCAGCATTTT. This gives the protein CASRGTAFLLQPQHF. The rearrangement joins TRBV6-5 to TRBJ1-5; 7 bases agree with TRBD1. This CDR3 spans 15 amino acids. V dropped 6 bases and J dropped 6; count of bases not matched to a gene: 11. The germline CDR1 and CDR2 sequences are MNHEY and SVGAGI.

This chain joins TRBV3-1 (or the pseudogene TRBV3-2) and TRBJ2-3; tentatively, D is TRBD2 (5 bases). The V gene lost 3 bases and the J gene lost 4 bases, with 11 bases spanning the gap. The CDR3 extends over 14 amino acids. CDR1 and CDR2 from the germline V gene are LGHDT and YNNKEL (reference sequence). Here the CDR3 reads CASSHTREPDTQYF. CDR3 coding DNA: TGTGCCAGCAGCCATACTAGAGAACCAGATACGCAGTATTTT.

The chain links TRBV28 to TRBJ1-1; 7 nucleotides match TRBD1. Unmatched junction bases numbered 8, after V lost 6 bases and J lost 7 bases. Germline assignment: CDR1 MDHEN and CDR2 SYDVKM. The CDR3 runs to 13 residues. CDR3 DNA: TGTGCCAGCAGCCAGAGACGGACAGGTGAAGCTTTCTTT. Protein: CASSQRRTGEAFF. The full variable domain, in which reference TRBV28 and TRBJ1-1 provide the parts outside the CDR3, is DVKVTQSSRYLVKRTGEKVFLECVQDMDHENMFWYRQDPGLGLRLIYFSYDVKMKEKGDIPEGYSVSREKKERFSLILESASTNQTSMYLCASSQRRTGEAFFGQGTRLTVV.

The table lists this clone with a few counts. The V call is TRBV6-5, the J call TRBJ2-7, with D possibly TRBD2 on 6 matching bases. Germline-derived CDR1 and CDR2 are MNHEY and SVGAGI. The ends were cut back, 10 bases at V and 7 bases at J, with 14 bases in the middle. The CDR3 contains 11 residues. Here the CDR3 reads CATGRDLEQYF. Written as DNA, the CDR3 is TGTGCCACCGGGCGGGACTTGGAGCAGTACTTC.

V and J are TRBV28 and TRBJ2-7; a weak D match, TRBD1 (7 bases). Germline values: CDR1 MDHEN, CDR2 SYDVKM. The length of the CDR3 is 14 residues. Deletions cut 7 bases from V and 2 bases from J, with 15 bases between. The CDR3 loop reads CASKLRGDAYEQYF. In DNA form, the CDR3 reads TGTGCCAGCAAGCTCAGGGGGGATGCCTACGAGCAGTACTTC.

The chain links TRBV28 to TRBJ1-1, with a tentative D call TRBD1 (5 bases). CDR1 MDHEN and CDR2 SYDVKM come from the germline V gene. V dropped 4 bases and J dropped 3 bases, with 15 bases sitting between them. The CDR3 runs to 15 residues. The CDR3 spells CASSSSGTGDTEAFF. Written as DNA, the CDR3 is TGTGCCAGCAGTTCCTCCGGGACGGGGGACACTGAAGCTTTCTTT.

The rearrangement joins TRBV10-1 to TRBJ1-6; 9 nucleotides line up with TRBD1. Germline assignment: CDR1 WNHNN and CDR2 SYGVQD (reference sequence). The CDR3 length is 17 residues. J lost 7 bases, V lost 5 bases, and 12 bases had no gene match. The CDR3 sequence: CASSNRVSGTGNSPLHF. The CDR3 DNA sequence: TGCGCCAGCAGTAATCGGGTGAGCGGGACAGGGAATTCACCCCTCCACTTT.

The chain recombines TRBV13 with TRBJ2-7; a possible D gene is TRBD1 (5 bases). The V end was cut by 1 base, the J end by 0 bases, with 7 bases between. Germline loops: CDR1 PRHDT, CDR2 FYEKMQ (reference sequence). The CDR3 contains 14 residues. The CDR3 loop is CASSLADSSYEQYF. In DNA form, the CDR3 reads TGTGCCAGCAGCTTAGCAGACAGCTCCTACGAGCAGTACTTC.

The chain employs TRBV14 and TRBJ2-5; TRBD1 matches 9 bases. The germline V gene has CDR1 SGHDN and CDR2 FVKESK. The CDR3 is 15 residues long. V was pared by 1 base and J by 1 base, with 1 base of the junction left unmatched. The CDR3 bases are TGTGCCAGCAGCCAAGGGACAGGGGTCCAAGAGACCCAGTACTTC. This gives the protein CASSQGTGVQETQYF.

Relative to its sample, this clone is medium-sized. CDR3 bases: TGTGCCAGCAGCTTGTCAGGGGCGCATGGCTACACCTTC. It encodes CASSLSGAHGYTF. The rearrangement links TRBV5-4 to TRBJ1-2, with D possibly TRBD1 on 6 matching bases. With 1 base removed from V and 6 bases from J, the gap between germline ends came to 10 bases. The CDR3 is made up of 13 amino acids. CDR1 and CDR2 (germline): SGHNT, YYREEE (reference sequence).